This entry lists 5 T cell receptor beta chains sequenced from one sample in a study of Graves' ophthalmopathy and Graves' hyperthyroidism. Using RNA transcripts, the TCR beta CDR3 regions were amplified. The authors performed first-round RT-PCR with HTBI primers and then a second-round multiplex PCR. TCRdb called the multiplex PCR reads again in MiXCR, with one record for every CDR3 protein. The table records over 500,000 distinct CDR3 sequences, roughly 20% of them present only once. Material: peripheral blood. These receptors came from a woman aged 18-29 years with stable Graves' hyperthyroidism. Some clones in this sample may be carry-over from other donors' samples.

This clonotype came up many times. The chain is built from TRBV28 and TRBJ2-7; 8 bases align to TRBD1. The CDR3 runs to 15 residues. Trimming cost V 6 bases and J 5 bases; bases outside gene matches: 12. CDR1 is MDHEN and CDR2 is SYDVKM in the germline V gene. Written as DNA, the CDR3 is TGTGCCAGCAGCAAGGACAGGGATGGAGTCGACGAGCAGTACTTC. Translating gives CASSKDRDGVDEQYF. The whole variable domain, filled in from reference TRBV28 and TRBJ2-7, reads DVKVTQSSRYLVKRTGEKVFLECVQDMDHENMFWYRQDPGLGLRLIYFSYDVKMKEKGDIPEGYSVSREKKERFSLILESASTNQTSMYLCASSKDRDGVDEQYFGPGTRLTVT.

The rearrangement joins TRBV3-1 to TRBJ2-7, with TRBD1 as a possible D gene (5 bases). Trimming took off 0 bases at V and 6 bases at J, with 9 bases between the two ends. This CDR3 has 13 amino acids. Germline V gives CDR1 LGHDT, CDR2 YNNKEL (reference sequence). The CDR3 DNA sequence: TGTGCCAGCAGCCAAGAAGGGGTGGGCGAGCAGTACTTC. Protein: CASSQEGVGEQYF.

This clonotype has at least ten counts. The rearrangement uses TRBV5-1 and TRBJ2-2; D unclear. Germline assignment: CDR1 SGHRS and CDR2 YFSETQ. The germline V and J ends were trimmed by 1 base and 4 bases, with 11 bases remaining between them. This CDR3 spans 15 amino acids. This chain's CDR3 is CASSLIGGFTGELFF. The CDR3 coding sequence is TGCGCCAGCAGCTTGATTGGCGGTTTCACCGGGGAGCTGTTTTTT.

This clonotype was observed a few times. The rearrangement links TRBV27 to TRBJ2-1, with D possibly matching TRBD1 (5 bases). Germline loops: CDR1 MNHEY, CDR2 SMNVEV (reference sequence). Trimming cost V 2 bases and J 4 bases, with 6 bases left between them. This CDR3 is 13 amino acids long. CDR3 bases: TGTGCCAGCAGTTTAAGACAGTACAATGAGCAGTTCTTC. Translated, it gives CASSLRQYNEQFF.

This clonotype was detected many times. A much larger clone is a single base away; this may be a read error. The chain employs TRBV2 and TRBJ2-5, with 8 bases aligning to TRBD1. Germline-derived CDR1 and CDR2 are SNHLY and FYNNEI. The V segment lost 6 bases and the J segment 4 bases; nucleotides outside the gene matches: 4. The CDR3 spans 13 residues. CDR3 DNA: TGTGCCAGCAGGTCGACAGGGGCAGAGACCCAGTACTTC. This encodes CASRSTGAETQYF.